The 8 T cell receptor beta chains reported below all come from one sample, sequenced in a study of shared clonotypes between healthy human individuals. Repertoires were generated with immunoSEQ multiplex PCR, while TCRdb's copy carries only in-frame clones and drops some. The sample gives some 2,100,000 clones, about 94% of which show up once; approximately 0.13% is in the top ten. Material: naive CD4+ T cells sorted from blood. The subset here: CD45RA+ positively selected. The receptors were gathered from a man aged 18 to 30 in good health.

This clone was recorded only once. The chain has TRBV6-4 and TRBJ2-2; 7 bases are shared with TRBD2. Germline-derived CDR1 and CDR2 are MRHNA and SNTAGT. CDR3 size: 16 residues. With V trimmed by 4 bases and J by 5 bases, 10 bases remained unmatched. DNA for the CDR3: TGTGCCAGCAGTGTCACTAGCGAGAGAGTGACCGGGGAGCTGTTTTTT. Its protein product is CASSVTSERVTGELFF.

V usage is TRBV29-1 and J usage is TRBJ2-1; TRBD2 might be the D (6 bases). CDR1 and CDR2 (germline): SQVTM, ANQGSEA. Trimming took off 1 base at V and 1 base at J, with 11 bases between the two ends. CDR3 length: 15 amino acids. CDR3 sequence: CSVEGGGGSYNEQFF. DNA for the CDR3: TGCAGCGTTGAAGGGGGAGGAGGGTCCTACAATGAGCAGTTCTTC.

CDR3 DNA: TGTGCCAGCAGAGGACAGGGAGAGTATGGCTACACCTTC. It encodes CASRGQGEYGYTF. The gene calls are TRBV6-6 and TRBJ1-2, with 8 bases matching TRBD1. Germline V CDR1 and CDR2: MNHNY, SVGAGI (reference sequence). The CDR3 loop spans 13 amino acids. V lost 6 bases, J lost 5 bases, and 5 bases stayed unmatched.

This chain links TRBV15 with TRBJ1-4, with D uncertain. Germline CDR1 is LNHNV and CDR2 is YYDKDF (reference sequence). Trimming took 0 bases from V and 0 from J, leaving 14 bases between them. This CDR3 has 18 amino acids. This chain's CDR3 is CATSRDSSARATNEKLFF. CDR3 in DNA: TGTGCCACCAGCAGAGATTCTTCAGCGCGTGCAACTAATGAAAAACTGTTTTTT.

This clone was picked up a small number of times. The V call is TRBV6-5, the J call TRBJ1-2, with D possibly being TRBD1 (6 bases). The CDR3 spans 12 residues. Germline CDR1 is MNHEY and CDR2 is SVGAGI. The germline V and J ends were trimmed by 5 bases and 8 bases, with 12 bases remaining between them. The CDR3 sequence is CASSPAGGGYTF. The CDR3, as DNA: TGTGCCAGCAGTCCTGCGGGGGGCGGCTACACCTTC.

The V call is TRBV5-6, the J call TRBJ1-1; D is undetermined. Germline V gene lookup returns CDR1 SGHDT and CDR2 YYEEEE. The CDR3 length is 14 residues. The V end lost 0 bases, the J end lost 3 bases, and 9 bases lay between the germline ends. The CDR3 reads CASSLELGYTEAFF. As DNA, the CDR3 is TGTGCCAGCAGCTTGGAGCTGGGCTACACTGAAGCTTTCTTT. Full variable domain (remainder filled in from reference TRBV5-6 and TRBJ1-1): DAGVTQSPTHLIKTRGQQVTLRCSPKSGHDTVSWYQQALGQGPQFIFQYYEEEERQRGNFPDRFSGHQFPNYSSELNVNALLLGDSALYLCASSLELGYTEAFFGQGTRLTVV.

The V gene is TRBV11-2, the J gene TRBJ1-2, with D perhaps matching TRBD1 (5 bases). V gave up 0 bases and J gave up 4 bases, with 12 bases separating them. The CDR3 has 15 residues. Germline CDR1 SGHAT, CDR2 FQNNGV. Here the CDR3 DNA reads TGTGCCAGCAGCTTAGATCATGGGGGAAGCTATGGCTACACCTTC. This sequence encodes CASSLDHGGSYGYTF.

The V call is TRBV6-6, the J call TRBJ2-2, with D uncertain. Germline lookup yields CDR1 MNHNY and CDR2 SVGAGI (reference sequence). The length of the CDR3 is 12 residues. Trimming left V 6 bases short and J 3 bases short, with 5 bases between. The CDR3 here is CASRVDTGELFF. The DNA for the CDR3 is TGTGCCAGCAGGGTGGACACCGGGGAGCTGTTTTTT.